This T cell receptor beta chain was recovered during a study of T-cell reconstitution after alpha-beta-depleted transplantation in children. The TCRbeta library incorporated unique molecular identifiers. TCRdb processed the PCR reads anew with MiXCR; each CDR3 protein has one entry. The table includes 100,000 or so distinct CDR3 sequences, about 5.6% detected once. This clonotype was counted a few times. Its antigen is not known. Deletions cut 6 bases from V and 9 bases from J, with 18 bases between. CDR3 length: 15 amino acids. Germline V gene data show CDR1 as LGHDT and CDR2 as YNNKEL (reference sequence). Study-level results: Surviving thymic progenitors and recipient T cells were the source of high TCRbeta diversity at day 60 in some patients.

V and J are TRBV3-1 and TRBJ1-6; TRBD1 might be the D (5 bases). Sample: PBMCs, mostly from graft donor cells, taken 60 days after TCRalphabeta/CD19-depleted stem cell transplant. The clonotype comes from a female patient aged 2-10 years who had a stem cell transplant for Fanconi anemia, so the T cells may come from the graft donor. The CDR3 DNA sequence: TGTGCCAGCAGTCTCCGAGGTCAGGGAGGTTCACCCCTCCACTTT. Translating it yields CASSLRGQGGSPLHF.